The next 29 T cell receptor beta chains were all read from a single sample in a study of T cells expressing NK-cell markers (dated by TCRdb to 2020 to 2021). The library was produced with 5' RACE. TCRdb shows the sequencer as Illumina HiSeq 2000. Reprocessed by TCRdb, the reads give a single entry per CDR3 protein sequence, without DNA. The table for this sample records almost 450,000 distinct CDR3 sequences. The top ten clonotypes cover about 7.1% of the sample. Sequenced material: blood T cells: a sorted CD56 or NKG2C T cell subset, CD4+ or CD8+ T cells, or bulk PBMC T cells (not recorded which). All receptors come from a woman aged 18 to 75 in good health.

V and J are TRBV4-3 and TRBJ2-7; the D call of TRBD1 rests on TCRdb alone, since no DNA is present to check it. CDR1 is LGHNA, CDR2 YSLEER, per germline. The CDR3 covers 14 residues. The CDR3 spells CASSHRDGTHEQYF.

The chain uses TRBV12-3 or TRBV12-4 and TRBJ2-1. This CDR3 has 15 amino acids. CDR3 protein: CASRQAGSSYNEQFF.

V is TRBV7-2 and J is TRBJ2-1. CDR1 is SGHTA, CDR2 FQGNSA, per germline. The CDR3 length is 14 residues. CDR3 residues: CASSLKRPYNEQFF.

The chain joins TRBV20-1 to TRBJ1-3; the D call from TCRdb, TRBD1, cannot be confirmed without DNA. The CDR3 is 16 residues long. Germline V lookup: CDR1 DFQATT, CDR2 SNEGSKA (reference sequence). This chain's CDR3 is CSARVVVGRGGNTIYF.

The CDR3 here is CASSLGGRPRDNEQFF. V and J are TRBV7-6 and TRBJ2-1; TCRdb indicates TRBD1, and absent DNA this call remains unverified. This CDR3 spans 16 amino acids. Germline V CDR1 and CDR2: SGHVS, FNYEAQ.

This chain links TRBV28 with TRBJ1-6; the TCRdb D gene call, TRBD1, has no DNA to confirm it. Germline V gene lookup returns CDR1 MDHEN and CDR2 SYDVKM. The CDR3 covers 15 residues. CDR3 loop: CASRATGTGTSPLHF.

The chain is built from TRBV7-9 and TRBJ1-2; lacking DNA, the TRBD1 call made by TCRdb goes unchecked. This CDR3 contains 17 residues. The V gene's germline CDR1 is SEHNR and CDR2 FQNEAQ (reference sequence). The CDR3 loop is CASTTSSSSPPSYGYTF.

The chain carries TRBV10-2 and TRBJ2-5. Germline loops: CDR1 WSHSY, CDR2 SAAADI. The CDR3 contains 12 residues. The CDR3 sequence is CASSEVRETQYF.

The chain uses TRBV6-2 or TRBV6-3 and TRBJ2-3; the TCRdb D gene call, TRBD2, has no DNA to confirm it. This CDR3 region has 19 residues. Germline V gene sequence: CDR1 MNHEY, CDR2 SVGEGT. CDR3 protein: CASSFPSGLAGAPTDTQYF.

The chain couples TRBV11-2 to TRBJ1-4; TCRdb selects TRBD1, and the lack of DNA leaves this call unchecked. The V gene's germline CDR1 is SGHAT and CDR2 FQNNGV. The CDR3 totals 14 residues. The chain's CDR3 is CASSLSAPNEKLFF. The full variable domain, its missing parts supplied by reference TRBV11-2 and TRBJ1-4, is EAGVAQSPRYKIIEKRQSVAFWCNPISGHATLYWYQQILGQGPKLLIQFQNNGVVDDSQLPKDRFSAERLKGVDSTLKIQPAKLEDSAVYLCASSLSAPNEKLFFGSGTQLSVL.

This rearrangement joins TRBV6-1 to TRBJ2-3; TCRdb reports TRBD2, a call that lacks DNA to check it against. There are 13 residues in the CDR3. Per germline, CDR1 MNHNS and CDR2 SASEGT. CDR3 loop: CAIKREGTDTQYF.

V is TRBV6-5 and J is TRBJ1-5. The CDR3 spans 15 residues. Germline V gene lookup returns CDR1 MNHEY and CDR2 SVGAGI. This CDR3 is CASSYTPGLNQPQHF.

The chain links TRBV29-1 to TRBJ2-1; with no DNA, the TCRdb D assignment of TRBD1 cannot be verified. The CDR3 has 14 residues. Germline lookup yields CDR1 SQVTM and CDR2 ANQGSEA. The CDR3 sequence: CSVDPGTGNNEQFF.

The rearrangement uses TRBV30 and TRBJ2-7; TCRdb's assignment of TRBD1 cannot be checked, as there is no DNA. The CDR3 runs to 12 residues. The germline gives CDR1 GTSNPN, CDR2 SVGIG (reference sequence). CDR3 loop: CAWTMGTRAQYF.

The CDR3 loop reads CASRTGVSYQETQYF. The chain joins TRBV11-2 to TRBJ2-5; lacking DNA, the TRBD1 call made by TCRdb goes unchecked. This CDR3 comprises 15 residues. The germline V gene has CDR1 SGHAT and CDR2 FQNNGV.

The V gene is TRBV15, the J gene TRBJ2-5. From germline, CDR1 is LNHNV and CDR2 YYDKDF (reference sequence). This CDR3 comprises 15 residues. The CDR3 here is CATSRDITWEETQYF.

The J gene is TRBJ2-1, the V gene TRBV7-2; the TCRdb D gene call, TRBD2, has no DNA to confirm it. The CDR3 loop spans 17 amino acids. Per the germline V gene, CDR1 is SGHTA and CDR2 is FQGNSA. The chain's CDR3 is CASAPTWRVAGANEQFF.

This sequence joins TRBV3-1 and TRBJ2-3. The CDR3 has 13 amino acids. Looked up from germline, CDR1 is LGHDT and CDR2 is YNNKEL (reference sequence). CDR3 sequence: CASSRARADTQYF.

The chain joins TRBV12-3 or TRBV12-4 to TRBJ2-2; as DNA is missing, the TRBD2 call by TCRdb cannot be tested. CDR3 length equals 13 residues. The CDR3 protein is CASMTIHTGELFF.

The V and J genes are TRBV12-3 or TRBV12-4 and TRBJ2-1; TCRdb reports TRBD2, a call that lacks DNA to check it against. This CDR3 has 14 amino acids. CDR3 protein: CASSSSMIANEQFF.

The chain carries TRBV5-8 and TRBJ2-1; no DNA is available, so the TRBD2 call from TCRdb remains unchecked. This CDR3 contains 15 residues. CDR1 and CDR2 from the germline V gene are SGHTS and YDEGEE. The CDR3 reads CASSKLAEMYNEQFF.

V and J are TRBV24-1 and TRBJ2-1; TCRdb indicates TRBD1, and absent DNA this call remains unverified. The CDR3 runs 15 residues. Looked up from germline, CDR1 is KGHDR and CDR2 is SFDVKD. The CDR3 protein is CATSDFGGRKNEQFF.

The V call is TRBV28, the J call TRBJ2-1. Germline V gene lookup returns CDR1 MDHEN and CDR2 SYDVKM. The CDR3 spans 12 residues. The CDR3 sequence is CASLGPSDEQFF.

The chain combines TRBV9 with TRBJ2-5; TCRdb gives TRBD1 as the D gene, but with no DNA this cannot be confirmed. The germline V gene encodes CDR1 SGDLS and CDR2 YYNGEE. This CDR3 contains 13 residues. This CDR3 reads CASSPRGGETQYF.

The J gene is TRBJ1-1, the V gene TRBV12-3 or TRBV12-4; TCRdb returns TRBD1, unconfirmable since there is no DNA. The CDR3 runs 12 residues. The CDR3 spells CACEGANTEAFF.

The chain joins TRBV29-1 to TRBJ1-2; checking the TCRdb D call of TRBD1 is not possible without DNA. Germline V lookup: CDR1 SQVTM, CDR2 ANQGSEA. This CDR3 is built from 14 residues. The CDR3 here is CSVERDRGNYGYTF.

This CDR3 is CASSLNGQGARYEQYF. The chain links TRBV6-1 to TRBJ2-7; the TRBD1 assignment by TCRdb is unverifiable without DNA. From germline, CDR1 is MNHNS and CDR2 SASEGT. The CDR3 sequence is 16 residues long.

The J gene is TRBJ2-5, the V gene TRBV24-1; TCRdb names TRBD2, which stays unverified in the absence of DNA. This CDR3 contains 18 residues. The V gene's germline CDR1 is KGHDR and CDR2 SFDVKD. The CDR3 sequence is CATSDSGLAGGLGETQYF.

CDR3 loop: CASSPDRGRGEAFF. J is TRBJ1-1 and V is TRBV18; TCRdb selects TRBD1, and the lack of DNA leaves this call unchecked. The V gene's germline CDR1 is KGHSH and CDR2 LQKENI. This CDR3 is 14 amino acids long. The variable domain in full, completed from reference TRBV18 and TRBJ1-1, reads NAGVMQNPRHLVRRRGQEARLRCSPMKGHSHVYWYRQLPEEGLKFMVYLQKENIIDESGMPKERFSAEFPKEGPSILRIQQVVRGDSAAYFCASSPDRGRGEAFFGQGTRLTVV.